Following are 26 T cell receptor beta chains from one sample sequenced in a study of neurological immune-mediated disorders. TCRdb reprocessed the 5' RACE reads with MiXCR, giving one entry per CDR3 protein. The sample consists of approximately 59,000 distinct CDR3 sequences, roughly 5% of them appearing once. The sample taken for sequencing was PBMCs. The receptors shown here come from a human donor with multiple sclerosis. The donor label of this sample is uncertain.

This clonotype was detected many times. This chain connects TRBV4-1 to TRBJ1-5; TRBD1 aligns across 7 bases. Looked up from germline, CDR1 is MGHRA and CDR2 is YSYEKL. The CDR3 covers 16 residues. The ends lost 4 bases at V and 6 bases at J; junction bases unmatched: 12. Here the CDR3 reads CASSPLLSTGFQPQHF. CDR3 DNA: TGCGCCAGCAGCCCCCTCCTCTCGACAGGGTTTCAGCCCCAGCATTTT.

Ten or more counts support this clonotype. V gene TRBV6-6 combines with J gene TRBJ1-1, with D maybe TRBD1 (5 bases). The CDR3 has 14 amino acids. Looked up from germline, CDR1 is MNHNY and CDR2 is SVGAGI (reference sequence). V was trimmed by 0 bases and J by 4 bases, leaving 9 bases between them. The CDR3 loop is CASSYSGGSTEAFF. CDR3 nucleotides: TGTGCCAGCAGTTACTCCGGGGGGTCCACTGAAGCTTTCTTT.

This clonotype was observed at least ten times. CDR3 nucleotides: TGTGCCAGCAGCTTCACGGGGGCTCGAGGCACCGGGGAGCTGTTTTTT. Its translation is CASSFTGARGTGELFF. J is TRBJ2-2 and V is TRBV5-6; D may match TRBD1 or TRBD2 (6 bases each). The V end was cut by 2 bases, the J end by 4 bases, with 15 bases between. Germline assignment: CDR1 SGHDT and CDR2 YYEEEE. There are 16 residues in the CDR3. Full variable domain (remainder filled in from reference TRBV5-6 and TRBJ2-2): DAGVTQSPTHLIKTRGQQVTLRCSPKSGHDTVSWYQQALGQGPQFIFQYYEEEERQRGNFPDRFSGHQFPNYSSELNVNALLLGDSALYLCASSFTGARGTGELFFGEGSRLTVL.

This clonotype was seen repeatedly, ten times or more. The rearrangement joins TRBV29-1 to TRBJ2-7; 7 bases are shared with TRBD1. This CDR3 region has 13 residues. Germline V CDR1 and CDR2: SQVTM, ANQGSEA. Trimming cost V 7 bases and J 2 bases; bases outside gene matches: 8. CDR3 nucleotides: TGCAGCGCCAAATTGGGACAGACCTACGAGCAGTACTTC. Translating gives CSAKLGQTYEQYF.

This clonotype was detected ten times or more. The chain carries TRBV4-2 and TRBJ2-3; D is uncertain. The CDR3 is 12 amino acids. Germline values: CDR1 LGHNA, CDR2 YNFKEQ. Trimming cost V 2 bases and J 2 bases, with 2 bases left between them. The chain's CDR3 is CASSQNTDTQYF. The DNA for the CDR3 is TGTGCCAGCAGCCAAAACACAGATACGCAGTATTTT.

This clonotype occurred many times. CDR3 nucleotide sequence: TGTGCCAGCAGACGAGGAGGGGGCGTAGAGACCCAGTACTTC. Translating gives CASRRGGGVETQYF. V gene TRBV6-2 or TRBV6-3 combines with J gene TRBJ2-5; TRBD1 might be the D (7 bases). The CDR3 runs to 14 residues. V was trimmed by 6 bases and J by 4 bases, leaving 15 bases between them. Germline V gene data show CDR1 as MNHEY and CDR2 as SVGEGT.

This clonotype was counted ten times or more. The V and J genes are TRBV5-6 and TRBJ1-2; D is ambiguous. V lost 0 bases, J lost 8 bases, and 8 bases lay in between. This CDR3 region has 12 residues. Germline V gene sequence: CDR1 SGHDT, CDR2 YYEEEE. CDR3 nucleotide sequence: TGTGCCAGCAGCTTGGGCAGCAGGGGCTACACCTTC. Translated: CASSLGSRGYTF.

This clonotype was found many times. The J gene is TRBJ1-2, the V gene TRBV25-1; 10 positions agree with TRBD1. Losses at the gene ends were 2 bases for V and 4 bases for J; bases not matched to a gene: 10. Germline V lookup: CDR1 MGHDK, CDR2 SYGVNS. The CDR3 sequence is 17 residues long. CDR3 sequence (DNA): TGTGCCAGCAGTGAAGTGGGACAGGGGCTAGGGATCTATGGCTACACCTTC. Protein: CASSEVGQGLGIYGYTF.

This clonotype was observed at least ten times. The chain is built from TRBV7-9 and TRBJ2-2, with D unclear. The V gene's germline CDR1 is SEHNR and CDR2 FQNEAQ (reference sequence). CDR3 length: 12 amino acids. The V end lost 4 bases, the J end lost 2 bases, and 2 bases lay between the germline ends. The CDR3 sequence is CASSSNTGELFF. CDR3 coding DNA: TGTGCCAGCAGCTCTAACACCGGGGAGCTGTTTTTT.

This clonotype was recorded at least ten times. This CDR3 is CASSPSGGYQPQHF. CDR3 DNA: TGTGCCAGCTCACCTTCAGGGGGGTATCAGCCCCAGCATTTT. The rearrangement uses TRBV18 and TRBJ1-5; 7 bases are shared with TRBD1. The V gene end was trimmed by 3 bases and the J gene end by 5 bases; junction bases not matched to a gene: 4. The CDR3 sequence is 14 residues long. Per the germline V gene, CDR1 is KGHSH and CDR2 is LQKENI.

This clonotype has at least ten counts. V is TRBV3-1 and J is TRBJ2-7, with TRBD1 identical over 8 bases. The V segment lost 1 base and the J segment 3 bases; nucleotides outside the gene matches: 5. This CDR3 spans 15 amino acids. Germline V gene data show CDR1 as LGHDT and CDR2 as YNNKEL (reference sequence). The CDR3 nucleotides read TGTGCCAGCAGCCAAGCCGGGACAGGTCTCTACGAGCAGTACTTC. Residues: CASSQAGTGLYEQYF.

This clonotype was seen ten or more times. V and J are TRBV10-3 and TRBJ2-3; weak D call: TRBD2 (6 bases). Trimming pared 3 bases from V and 2 bases from J, leaving 18 bases between. The CDR3 length is 17 residues. Germline CDR1 and CDR2: ENHRY and SYGVKD. The CDR3 region is CAISDNNGGGFTDTQYF. In DNA, the CDR3 is TGTGCCATCAGTGATAACAACGGGGGTGGGTTCACAGATACGCAGTATTTT.

In this sample, this clonotype turned up many times. The chain couples TRBV7-2 to TRBJ1-2, with a weak D call TRBD1 (6 bases). The V and J ends lost 5 bases and 8 bases respectively, with 15 bases between them. Per the germline V gene, CDR1 is SGHTA and CDR2 is FQGNSA. The CDR3 is made up of 13 amino acids. The CDR3 reads CASSTTGLGGYTF. In nucleotides, the CDR3 is TGTGCCAGCAGCACCACAGGGCTGGGGGGCTACACCTTC.

This clonotype was observed many times. The V call is TRBV20-1, the J call TRBJ2-3; the D gene is possibly TRBD2 (6 bases). This CDR3 comprises 15 residues. Germline CDR1 is DFQATT and CDR2 is SNEGSKA (reference sequence). Trimming removed 5 bases from V and 1 base from J, with 16 bases in between. DNA of the CDR3: TGCAGTGCTCCAAAAGGGCGGGGCCGCACAGATACGCAGTATTTT. This translates into CSAPKGRGRTDTQYF.

This clonotype was detected ten times or more. CDR3 sequence: CASSLRRNQPQHF. The CDR3 nucleotides read TGTGCCAGCAGTTTACGGAGAAATCAGCCCCAGCATTTT. The chain carries TRBV12-3 or TRBV12-4 and TRBJ1-5; D uncertain. This CDR3 comprises 13 residues. Trimming took 2 bases from V and 4 from J, leaving 6 bases between them.

The chain has TRBV27 and TRBJ2-7; TRBD2 aligns across 9 bases. The J call may be mistaken, given a closer DNA end match to TRBJ2-1. The germline gives CDR1 MNHEY, CDR2 SMNVEV (reference sequence). The CDR3 is 20 amino acids. The CDR3 DNA reads as TGTGCCAGCAGTTTATTGTACCTTAGGGCTAGCGGGGCCAGTCACAATGAGCAGTTCTTC. Amino acid sequence: CASSLLYLRASGASHNEQFF.

This clonotype was seen ten or more times. V and J are TRBV7-6 and TRBJ2-1, with D possibly being TRBD2 (6 bases). This CDR3 is 15 amino acids long. Trimming removed 2 bases from V and 10 bases from J, with 18 bases in between. The V gene's germline CDR1 is SGHVS and CDR2 FNYEAQ. This chain's CDR3 is CASSLSGAPGGEQFF. For the CDR3, the DNA is TGTGCCAGCAGCTTATCCGGGGCCCCCGGAGGGGAGCAGTTCTTC.

Many counts were recorded for this clonotype. The chain has TRBV7-8 and TRBJ1-1, with D unclear. The ends were cut back, 1 base at V and 11 bases at J, with 8 bases in the middle. The length of the CDR3 is 11 residues. The germline CDR1 and CDR2 sequences are SGHVS and FQNEAQ. CDR3 region: CASSLGLEAFF. CDR3 in DNA: TGTGCCAGCAGCTTAGGATTAGAGGCTTTCTTT.

This clonotype was picked up many times. The chain couples TRBV5-6 to TRBJ1-1; TRBD1 matches at 7 bases. The V gene's germline CDR1 is SGHDT and CDR2 YYEEEE. The V and J ends lost 0 bases and 4 bases, in that order; junction bases with no gene match: 3. CDR3 length: 14 residues. CDR3 region: CASSLVGGITEAFF. CDR3 coding DNA: TGTGCCAGCAGCTTGGTAGGGGGCATCACTGAAGCTTTCTTT.

The V gene is TRBV7-2, the J gene TRBJ2-7; 8 positions match TRBD2. The CDR3 totals 14 residues. Germline V lookup: CDR1 SGHTA, CDR2 FQGNSA. The J segment lost 5 bases and the V segment lost 3 bases, leaving 6 bases of the junction unmatched. CDR3 amino acids: CASSLYGGANEQYF. The DNA for the CDR3 is TGTGCCAGCAGCTTGTACGGGGGGGCCAACGAGCAGTACTTC.

This clonotype has at least ten counts. In nucleotides, the CDR3 is TGCAGTGCGACCCGGTCGGGGGTGGGGGAGACCCAGTACTTC. Translation gives CSATRSGVGETQYF. The chain combines TRBV20-1 with TRBJ2-5, with a possible D match to TRBD2 (6 bases). The CDR3 length is 14 residues. The V end lost 6 bases, the J end lost 5 bases, and 19 bases lay between the germline ends. Germline CDR1 is DFQATT and CDR2 is SNEGSKA (reference sequence).

This clonotype occurred many times. This chain connects TRBV12-3 or TRBV12-4 to TRBJ1-2; D unresolved. The V gene lost 4 bases and the J gene lost 3 bases, with 9 bases spanning the gap. The CDR3 contains 13 residues. The CDR3 nucleotides read TGTGCCAGCAGTTGGAAAGAAGACTATGGCTACACCTTC. Amino acids: CASSWKEDYGYTF.

This clonotype was counted ten times or more. The chain uses TRBV12-3 or TRBV12-4 and TRBJ2-2; a possible D gene is TRBD2 (7 bases). The V end was cut by 1 base, the J end by 2 bases, with 14 bases between. The CDR3 is 17 residues long. CDR3 in amino acids: CASSLDGGAQNTGELFF. CDR3 in DNA: TGTGCCAGCAGTTTAGATGGGGGGGCGCAAAACACCGGGGAGCTGTTTTTT.

This clonotype has a count of ten or more. The chain uses TRBV5-1 and TRBJ2-2; TRBD2 matches 8 bases. Germline CDR1 is SGHRS and CDR2 is YFSETQ. This CDR3 is 16 amino acids long. V was clipped by 2 bases and J by 6 bases; unmatched bases: 9. The CDR3 region is CASSFGTSGVAGELFF. The CDR3 coding sequence is TGCGCCAGCAGCTTCGGAACTAGCGGTGTCGCCGGGGAGCTGTTTTTT. Looking up the rest from reference TRBV5-1 and TRBJ2-2 gives the full variable domain: KAGVTQTPRYLIKTRGQQVTLSCSPISGHRSVSWYQQTPGQGLQFLFEYFSETQRNKGNFPGRFSGRQFSNSRSEMNVSTLELGDSALYLCASSFGTSGVAGELFFGEGSRLTVL.

This clonotype was seen at least ten times. The chain links TRBV29-1 to TRBJ2-7; TRBD1 or TRBD2 may be the D gene (5 bases each). In germline, CDR1 is SQVTM, CDR2 ANQGSEA. There are 10 residues in the CDR3. V lost 4 bases, J lost 4 bases, and 5 bases lay in between. DNA of the CDR3: TGCAGCGTTGGGGGGTACGAGCAGTACTTC. This sequence encodes CSVGGYEQYF.

This clonotype was seen many times. This sequence joins TRBV5-4 and TRBJ2-3, with D perhaps TRBD2 (5 bases). Trimming took off 5 bases at V and 1 base at J, with 11 bases between the two ends. The CDR3 has 14 amino acids. Germline CDR1 reads SGHNT; CDR2 reads YYREEE (reference sequence). The CDR3 protein is CASRRGIGTDTQYF. CDR3 DNA sequence: TGTGCCAGCAGACGAGGGATAGGCACAGATACGCAGTATTTT.